The 13 T cell receptor beta chains presented below share a single source sample, sequenced in a study of blood T cells in healthy people across ages. Primed by a sample-barcoded 5' primer and a J-beta primer mix, a second PCR proceeded for roughly 7 to 11 cycles. MiXCR was run by TCRdb on the 5' RACE reads, yielding one entry per CDR3 protein. Among 700,000 to 900,000 distinct CDR3 sequences listed, around half were seen once. The sample comprised blood. The receptors come from a man older than 75 in good health.

The chain couples TRBV28 to TRBJ1-5; no clear D. Trimming left V 1 base short and J 7 bases short, with 14 bases between. Germline CDR1 reads MDHEN; CDR2 reads SYDVKM. This CDR3 region has 15 residues. The CDR3 here is CASSLSQGNGQPQHF. CDR3 in DNA: TGTGCCAGCAGTTTATCCCAAGGAAACGGCCAGCCCCAGCATTTT.

The count of this clonotype is one. The V gene is TRBV12-3 or TRBV12-4, the J gene TRBJ2-1; D ambiguous. The length of the CDR3 is 14 residues. The V end was cut by 0 bases, the J end by 12 bases, with 15 bases between. The CDR3 DNA follows: TGTGCCAGCAGTTTAGCGGGTTTGTTCTTCGGGCAGTTCTTC. The encoded protein is CASSLAGLFFGQFF.

The chain couples TRBV24-1 to TRBJ2-1, with D perhaps matching TRBD1 (5 bases). The end of the DNA fits TRBJ2-7 better, so the J call may be wrong. The CDR3 runs 16 residues. Germline lookup yields CDR1 KGHDR and CDR2 SFDVKD. CDR3: CATSDWGGSSYNEQYF. The CDR3, as DNA: TGTGCCACCAGTGATTGGGGCGGAAGCTCCTACAATGAGCAGTACTTC.

A few counts support this clonotype. J is TRBJ2-1 and V is TRBV29-1; D call uncertain. This CDR3 spans 11 amino acids. V was cut by 6 bases and J by 10 bases, with 13 bases left in between. Germline V gene lookup returns CDR1 SQVTM and CDR2 ANQGSEA. CDR3 bases: TGCAGCGTGTCCCTAGGTAAAGAGCAGTTCTTC. This encodes CSVSLGKEQFF.

The chain joins TRBV18 to TRBJ1-5, with D unresolved. The CDR3 contains 16 residues. CDR1 KGHSH and CDR2 LQKENI come from the germline V gene. Between the trimmed V and J ends, which lost 2 bases and 3 bases, there was a span of 14 bases. CDR3 amino acids: CASSPFGQRLNQPQHF. CDR3 coding DNA: TGTGCCAGCTCACCATTCGGGCAGAGACTCAATCAGCCCCAGCATTTT.

There are a few counts of this clonotype. The rearrangement uses TRBV7-2 and TRBJ2-3; maybe TRBD2 (5 bases). The germline CDR1 and CDR2 sequences are SGHTA and FQGNSA. The length of the CDR3 is 15 residues. V was pared by 0 bases and J by 2 bases, with 9 bases between. CDR3: CASSLAGEVTDTQYF. CDR3 DNA: TGTGCCAGCAGCTTAGCGGGAGAGGTCACAGATACGCAGTATTTT.

This clonotype was seen a few times. The chain joins TRBV20-1 to TRBJ2-3; D is uncertain. Germline values: CDR1 DFQATT, CDR2 SNEGSKA (reference sequence). V shed 6 bases and J shed 14 bases, with 21 bases lying between them. This CDR3 spans 12 amino acids. CDR3 amino acids: CSAQSGPRYAYF. The DNA for the CDR3 is TGCAGTGCCCAAAGTGGACCCAGATACGCGTATTTT.

This clonotype has just a few counts. The V and J genes are TRBV28 and TRBJ2-3; D may be TRBD1 (6 bases). V shed 2 bases and J shed 14 bases, with 26 bases lying between them. CDR1 is MDHEN, CDR2 SYDVKM, per germline. This CDR3 region has 16 residues. The CDR3 here is CASSLQLRSTDRYAYF. As DNA, the CDR3 is TGTGCCAGCAGTTTACAGCTGCGGAGCACGGACAGATACGCGTATTTT.

This clonotype was picked up a small number of times. The chain employs TRBV4-2 and TRBJ2-6; 10 bases agree with TRBD1. The trim removed 0 bases at V and 0 bases at J, leaving 5 bases unmatched. The CDR3 sequence is 19 residues long. The germline gives CDR1 LGHNA, CDR2 YNFKEQ. CDR3 in amino acids: CASSQDGTGDYSGANVLTF. In DNA form, the CDR3 reads TGTGCCAGCAGCCAAGATGGGACAGGGGACTACTCTGGGGCCAACGTCCTGACTTTC.

This rearrangement joins TRBV4-2 to TRBJ2-7; 10 bases map to TRBD2. CDR3 length equals 16 residues. Germline lookup yields CDR1 LGHNA and CDR2 YNFKEQ. The V and J ends lost 4 bases and 7 bases, in that order; junction bases with no gene match: 13. The CDR3 here is CASSPLKSGRAEEQYF. The CDR3, as DNA: TGTGCCAGCAGCCCACTAAAAAGCGGGAGGGCTGAAGAGCAGTACTTC.

The chain uses TRBV20-1 and TRBJ2-7; no firm D call. V lost 5 bases, J lost 5 bases, and 22 bases lay in between. The CDR3 consists of 15 residues. Germline-derived CDR1 and CDR2 are DFQATT and SNEGSKA (reference sequence). The CDR3 sequence is CSADNRRVLGNEQYF. CDR3 sequence (DNA): TGCAGTGCTGATAACCGCCGGGTTCTGGGTAACGAGCAGTACTTC.

This clonotype has a handful of counts. This sequence joins TRBV6-5 and TRBJ1-6; D is undetermined. The CDR3 spans 18 residues. Trimming took 2 bases from V and 4 from J, leaving 18 bases between them. The germline CDR1 and CDR2 sequences are MNHEY and SVGAGI. This chain's CDR3 is CASSYLGPSGSYNSPLHF. The CDR3, as DNA: TGTGCCAGCAGTTACCTTGGACCCTCGGGGTCATATAATTCACCCCTCCACTTT.

This clonotype has just a few counts. The V call is TRBV7-9, the J call TRBJ2-3; 9 bases align to TRBD2. The CDR3 has 17 amino acids. Unmatched junction bases numbered 17, after V lost 7 bases and J lost 6 bases. Germline V CDR1 and CDR2: SEHNR, FQNEAQ (reference sequence). CDR3 nucleotide sequence: TGTGCCAGCACGTCCACAGGAGCGGGGGGTCCGGGGGATACGCAGTATTTT. Protein sequence: CASTSTGAGGPGDTQYF. The variable domain in full, with the rest retrieved from reference TRBV7-9 and TRBJ2-3, is DTGVSQNPRHKITKRGQNVTFRCDPISEHNRLYWYRQTLGQGPEFLTYFQNEAQLEKSRLLSDRFSAERPKGSFSTLEIQRTEQGDSAMYLCASTSTGAGGPGDTQYFGPGTRLTVL.